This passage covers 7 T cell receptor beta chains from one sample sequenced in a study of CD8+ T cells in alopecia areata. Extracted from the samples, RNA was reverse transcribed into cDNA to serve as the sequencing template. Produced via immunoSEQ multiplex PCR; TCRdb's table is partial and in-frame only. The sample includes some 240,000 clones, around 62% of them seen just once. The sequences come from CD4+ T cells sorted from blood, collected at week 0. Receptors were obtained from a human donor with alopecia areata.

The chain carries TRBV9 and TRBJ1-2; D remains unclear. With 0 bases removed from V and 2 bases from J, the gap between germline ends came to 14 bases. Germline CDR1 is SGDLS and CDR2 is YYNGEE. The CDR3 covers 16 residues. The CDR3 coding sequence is TGTGCCAGCAGCGTAGCTACTTGGCAAAAGAACTATGGCTACACCTTC. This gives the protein CASSVATWQKNYGYTF.

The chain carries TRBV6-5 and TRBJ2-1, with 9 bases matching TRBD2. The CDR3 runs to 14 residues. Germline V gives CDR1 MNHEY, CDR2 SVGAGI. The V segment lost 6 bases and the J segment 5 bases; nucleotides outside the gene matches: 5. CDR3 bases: TGTGCCAGCAGCTCGGGCGGGGGGGACAATGAGCAGTTCTTC. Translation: CASSSGGGDNEQFF.

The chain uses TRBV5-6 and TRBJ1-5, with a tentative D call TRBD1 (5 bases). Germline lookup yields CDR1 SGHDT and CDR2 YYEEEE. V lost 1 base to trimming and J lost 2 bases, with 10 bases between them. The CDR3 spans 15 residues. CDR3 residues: CASSLWGPGNQPQHF. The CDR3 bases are TGTGCCAGCAGCTTGTGGGGACCTGGCAATCAGCCCCAGCATTTT.

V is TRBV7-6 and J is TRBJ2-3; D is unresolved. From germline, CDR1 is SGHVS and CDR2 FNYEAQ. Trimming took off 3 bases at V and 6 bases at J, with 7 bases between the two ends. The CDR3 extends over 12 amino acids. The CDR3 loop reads CASSFGSDTQYF. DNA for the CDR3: TGTGCCAGCAGCTTCGGAAGTGATACGCAGTATTTT.

This CDR3 is CASSLPGLASEQYF. The DNA of the CDR3 is TGTGCCAGCAGTCTGCCGGGACTAGCATCCGAGCAGTACTTC. This chain links TRBV6-1 with TRBJ2-7; the match to TRBD2 covers 9 bases. CDR3 size: 14 residues. V dropped 5 bases and J dropped 6; count of bases not matched to a gene: 8. Germline loops: CDR1 MNHNS, CDR2 SASEGT.

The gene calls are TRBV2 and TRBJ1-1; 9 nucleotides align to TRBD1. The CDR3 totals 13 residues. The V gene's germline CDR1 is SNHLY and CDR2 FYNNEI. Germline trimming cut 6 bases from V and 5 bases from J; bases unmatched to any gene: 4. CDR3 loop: CASRGQGWTEAFF. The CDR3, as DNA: TGTGCCAGCAGGGGACAGGGCTGGACTGAAGCTTTCTTT.

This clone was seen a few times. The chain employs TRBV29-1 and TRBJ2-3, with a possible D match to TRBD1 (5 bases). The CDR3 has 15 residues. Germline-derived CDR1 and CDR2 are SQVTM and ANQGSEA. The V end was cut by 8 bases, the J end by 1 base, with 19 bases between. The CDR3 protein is CSTAFGQGGTDTQYF. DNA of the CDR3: TGCAGCACGGCTTTCGGGCAGGGTGGCACAGATACGCAGTATTTT.